The rows below give T cell receptor beta chains drawn from one sample of a study of cytomegalovirus exposure and HLA in healthy donors. Sequencing was performed with immunoSEQ multiplex PCR; in TCRdb, only in-frame clones are kept and a portion is missing. There are 130,000 to 150,000 clones in the sample; about 80% occur only once, and about 3.2% lies in the top ten. The sequenced sample was PBMCs. The receptors come from a female donor in good health and CMV-seronegative. CDR3s include the opening cysteine and the closing phenylalanine or tryptophan. D genes are given only for firm matches. Clone size is not always given. Where it is, it says once, few, many or a class for expanded clones.

TRBV2	TRBD2	TRBJ2-7	NA	TGTGCCAGCAGGGAGACTAGCGGGAGTGGCTACGAGCAGTACTTC	CASRETSGSGYEQYF
TRBV2	NA	TRBJ2-6	NA	TGTGCCAGCGGCGGGGCCAACGTCCTGACTTTC	CASGGANVLTF
TRBV29-1	TRBD1	TRBJ1-2	NA	TGCAGCGTTGAAGGGGTTGGGACAGGGTATGGCTACACCTTC	CSVEGVGTGYGYTF
TRBV9	TRBD2	TRBJ2-7	NA	TGTGCCAGCAGCGTAGCGTCGGCGGGGGGTCTCTACGAGCAGTACTTC	CASSVASAGGLYEQYF
TRBV11-2	TRBD1	TRBJ1-6	NA	TGTGCCAGCAAGACAGGGGGCTACAATTCACCCCTCCACTTT	CASKTGGYNSPLHF
TRBV18	NA	TRBJ2-7	NA	TGTGCCAGCTCACCCTGCAGGGGAGAGTGCGAGCAGTACTTC	CASSPCRGECEQYF
TRBV6-1	TRBD1	TRBJ2-1	NA	TGTGCCAGCAGTGAATTCCGACAGGGCCCCTACAATGAGCAGTTCTTC	CASSEFRQGPYNEQFF
TRBV28	NA	TRBJ1-4	NA	TGTGCCAGCAGTCCCCGCGGCGGGGGGCGGGTATGGAAACTGTTTTTT	CASSPRGGGRVWKLFF
TRBV10-3	NA	TRBJ1-3	NA	TGTGCCACCCGCGGCGGGGGCGGTTCGGACACCATATATTTT	CATRGGGGSDTIYF
TRBV15	NA	TRBJ1-1	NA	TGTGCCACCAGCACCCGGGTTGGTGGCACTGAAGCTTTCTTT	CATSTRVGGTEAFF
TRBV5-1	TRBD2	TRBJ2-3	NA	TGCGCCAGCAGGCAAGGACTAGCGGGCCGCACAGATACGCAGTATTTT	CASRQGLAGRTDTQYF
TRBV7-2	TRBD1	TRBJ2-7	NA	TGTGCCAGCAGCTTAGAAAGGACAGGGAGAGTCGAGCAGTACTTC	CASSLERTGRVEQYF
TRBV7-9	NA	TRBJ2-5	NA	TGTGCCAGCAGCTTAGCGGGTGGAGTCGGGGTAGAGACCCAGTACTTC	CASSLAGGVGVETQYF
TRBV7-9	NA	TRBJ1-1	NA	TGTGCCAGCAGCTTAGTTTCGGCTGAAGCTTTCTTT	CASSLVSAEAFF
TRBV5-4	NA	TRBJ2-7	NA	TGTGCCAGCAGCTTGAGGCAGGCCAACAGCTACGAGCAGTACTTC	CASSLRQANSYEQYF
TRBV7-9	TRBD1	TRBJ2-7	NA	TGTGCCAGCAGCTGGGGACAGGGGGCCTCCTACGAGCAGTACTTC	CASSWGQGASYEQYF
TRBV2	TRBD2	TRBJ2-3	once	TGTGCCAGCAGTCTGTCCAGCGGGAGGACAGATACGCAGTATTTT	CASSLSSGRTDTQYF
TRBV2	TRBD2	TRBJ2-7	NA	TGTGCCAGCAGTGTTCTAGCGGGAGCAGGGATTTACGAGCAGTACTTC	CASSVLAGAGIYEQYF
TRBV5-1	TRBD1	TRBJ2-5	NA	TGCGCCAGCAGCCTGACAGGGGCGGGGGAGACCCAGTACTTC	CASSLTGAGETQYF
TRBV19	NA	TRBJ2-1	once	TGTGCCAGTAAGGACACCTACAATGAGCAGTTCTTC	CASKDTYNEQFF
TRBV2	TRBD1	TRBJ2-3	NA	TGTGCCAGCAGTGTAACAGGGGGAGGCACAGATACGCAGTATTTT	CASSVTGGGTDTQYF
TRBV27	TRBD1	TRBJ1-1	NA	TGTGCCAGCAGTTCGACAGGGGTTGCAGCTTTCTTT	CASSSTGVAAFF
TRBV4-1	TRBD1	TRBJ1-1	NA	TGCGCCAGCAGCCAAGTTGGACAGGTTGAAGCTTTCTTT	CASSQVGQVEAFF
TRBV30	NA	TRBJ1-4	NA	TGTGCCTGGAGTGCCAAGACTGTAGAGGAAAAACTGTTTTTT	CAWSAKTVEEKLFF
TRBV6-1	NA	TRBJ2-3	NA	TGTGCCAGCAGTTTAGCGCCACAGTCAGATACGCAGTATTTT	CASSLAPQSDTQYF